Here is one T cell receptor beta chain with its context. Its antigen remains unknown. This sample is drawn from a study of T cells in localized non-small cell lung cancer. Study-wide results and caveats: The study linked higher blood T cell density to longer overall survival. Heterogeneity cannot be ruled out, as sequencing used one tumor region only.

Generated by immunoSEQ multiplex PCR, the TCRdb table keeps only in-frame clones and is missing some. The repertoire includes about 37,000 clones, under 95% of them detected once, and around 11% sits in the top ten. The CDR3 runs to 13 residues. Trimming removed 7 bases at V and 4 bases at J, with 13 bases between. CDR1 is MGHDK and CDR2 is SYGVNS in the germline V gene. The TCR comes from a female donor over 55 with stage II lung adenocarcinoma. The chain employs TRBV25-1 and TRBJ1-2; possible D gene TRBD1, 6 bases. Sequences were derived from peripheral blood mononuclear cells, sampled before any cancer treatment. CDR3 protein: CASTKGGTYGYTF. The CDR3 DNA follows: TGTGCCAGCACTAAGGGGGGCACCTATGGCTACACCTTC.